What follows describes a single TCR beta chain. Its antigen remains unknown. This entry belongs to a study of OX40 agonist ivuxolimab in advanced cancers. Across the whole study: Every 2 weeks, ivuxolimab was infused into the patients intravenously at between 0.01 and 10 mg/kg. The group had a mean age of about 60 years, ranged from roughly 23 to 90, and was 82.7% male. General observations from the study: In general, CD8+ T cells held more expanded clones than CD4+ did, on average. Dosing at 0.1 to 3.0 mg/kg was accompanied by clonal expansion of CD4+ and CD8+ blood T cells by week 6.

The ends lost 5 bases at V and 0 bases at J; junction bases unmatched: 3. The CDR3 is 14 residues long. The germline gives CDR1 WSHSY, CDR2 SAAADI. Measured with immunoSEQ multiplex PCR; TCRdb has only the in-frame clones, and not every one. The sample includes around 28,000 clones, around 87% of them seen just once. The receptor's source is an adult with an advanced solid tumor such as melanoma, head and neck, liver or kidney cancer. The sequences come from CD4+ or CD8+ T cells sorted from blood, collected in a trial of the OX40 agonist ivuxolimab. The rearrangement joins TRBV10-2 to TRBJ2-7; 8 bases are shared with TRBD2. The CDR3 sequence: CASSHTSGSYEQYF. Here the CDR3 DNA reads TGCGCCAGCAGTCACACTAGCGGCTCCTACGAGCAGTACTTC.